Below, one T cell receptor beta chain is given with its context. The antigen is not known. This specimen belongs to a study of OX40 agonist ivuxolimab in advanced cancers. As for the study in general: Males comprised 70% to 85% of the group, whose mean age was approximately 62 years (range roughly 23 to 80).

General observations from the study: Near-lowest levels of clonal expansion characterized partial responders at 0.1-3.0 mg/kg.

Repertoires were generated with immunoSEQ multiplex PCR, while TCRdb's copy carries only in-frame clones and drops some. Among more than 60,000 clones listed, around nine tenths were seen once. Trimming at V came to 4 bases and at J to 9 bases, leaving 8 bases not matched to a gene. The V gene's germline CDR1 is SGHRS and CDR2 YFSETQ. The CDR3 covers 14 residues. Autoimmune disease history or systemic immunosuppression led to patients being barred. The sample here was CD4+ or CD8+ T cells sorted from blood, taken in a trial of the OX40 agonist ivuxolimab. This sequence joins TRBV5-1 and TRBJ2-1; 9 positions match TRBD2. This TCR came from an adult with an advanced solid tumor such as melanoma, head and neck, liver or kidney cancer. The CDR3 here is CASSRSLAGVEQFF. In nucleotides, the CDR3 is TGCGCCAGCAGCCGGAGCTTAGCGGGAGTTGAGCAGTTCTTC.